The clone carrying this T cell receptor (beta chain) showed up many times. Its target is unknown. A read error may account for a junction end that differs from germline. This sample is drawn from a study of blood T cells in healthy people across ages. Study results and caveats: A strong correlation was seen between TCR beta diversity and naive T cell percentage. Investigators treated diversity estimates from one million T cells as underestimates.

Alongside a J-beta primer mix, a sample-barcoded 5' primer served in a second PCR lasting roughly 7 to 11 cycles. Any given sample supplied a minimum of 2.5 million CDR3-containing paired-end reads. TCRdb re-derived calls from the 5' RACE reads in MiXCR, one entry per CDR3 protein. The sample yields around 1,000,000 distinct CDR3 sequences, about two fifths seen once. This CDR3 spans 15 amino acids. Sequenced sample: blood. The rearrangement links TRBV12-3 or TRBV12-4 to TRBJ1-5; a possible D gene is TRBD1 (6 bases). This sequence was found in a man between 18 and 35 years old in good health. CDR3 residues: CASSLSGASNQPQHF. Here the CDR3 DNA reads TGCGCCAGCAGCCTGTCAGGGGCTAGCAATCAGCCCCAGCATTTT.